These T cell receptor beta chains were read from a single sample in a study of neurological immune-mediated disorders. TCRdb independently ran MiXCR on the 5' RACE reads; one entry per CDR3 protein. The table shows about 79,000 distinct CDR3 sequences, with approximately 14% occurring only once. Sample: PBMCs. These receptors all come from a woman aged 45-59 years in good health. The CDR3 runs from the conserved cysteine through the conserved F or W. A D gene is named only where the DNA matches it firmly. Not all rows give a size; the values are once, few, many and, for expanded clones, a class.

j_call v_call d_call clone_size cdr3_aa cdr3_nt
TRBJ2-1 TRBV2 TRBD2 many CASIEQRGYNEQFF TGTGCCAGCATTGAACAGCGGGGGTACAATGAGCAGTTCTTC
TRBJ2-1 TRBV29-1 TRBD2 many CSVESSRGGGYNEQFF TGCAGCGTTGAATCGTCCCGGGGGGGGGGTTACAATGAGCAGTTCTTC
TRBJ1-5 TRBV11-2 NA many CASSLDGGPGRINQPQHF TGTGCCAGCAGCTTAGATGGGGGGCCGGGACGGATCAATCAGCCCCAGCATTTT
TRBJ2-1 TRBV5-1 TRBD1 many CASSWGTGYEQFF TGCGCCAGCAGCTGGGGGACAGGGTACGAGCAGTTCTTC
TRBJ2-5 TRBV7-9 NA NA CVRGDLGEETQYF TGTGTCAGAGGGGACTTGGGGGAAGAGACCCAGTACTTC
TRBJ1-1 TRBV7-3 TRBD1 many CASSLRGGITEAFF TGTGCCAGCAGCTTAAGAGGGGGCATCACTGAAGCTTTCTTT
TRBJ2-1 TRBV6-4 NA many CASSVGGYGSYNEQFF TGTGCCAGCAGTGTTGGGGGTTACGGCTCCTACAATGAGCAGTTCTTC
TRBJ2-5 TRBV20-1 NA many CSARDYETQYF TGCAGTGCTAGAGATTATGAGACCCAGTACTTC
TRBJ2-1 TRBV28 TRBD2 few CASSLSFPLAALRSEQFF TGTGCCAGCAGCTTGAGTTTCCCCCTAGCGGCCCTGCGGAGTGAGCAGTTCTTC
TRBJ2-1 TRBV10-2 NA many CASSPRGKADPSYNEQFF TGCGCCAGCAGTCCAAGGGGGAAAGCGGACCCCTCCTACAATGAGCAGTTCTTC